The rows below give T cell receptor beta chains drawn from one sample of a study of T cells in Graves' hyperthyroidism and ophthalmopathy. TCRdb called the multiplex PCR reads again in MiXCR, with one record for every CDR3 protein. The table shows around 620,000 distinct CDR3 sequences, with 12% to 15% occurring only once. The sequenced sample consisted of blood. The receptor set was obtained from a young woman with Graves' ophthalmopathy. Both conserved end residues are part of each CDR3. A D gene is named only where the DNA matches it firmly. Where a row states a size, it is once, few, many or the class of an expanded clone; other rows omit it.

cdr3_length: 15; j_call: TRBJ1-1; clone_size: .; d_call: TRBD1; v_call: TRBV4-2; cdr3_aa: CASSPGTGRYTEAFF; cdr3_nt: TGTGCCAGCAGCCCAGGGACAGGGAGGTACACTGAAGCTTTCTTT
cdr3_length: 13; j_call: TRBJ1-2; clone_size: .; d_call: TRBD1; v_call: TRBV9; cdr3_aa: CASSATGGGGYTF; cdr3_nt: TGTGCCAGCAGCGCGACAGGGGGAGGTGGCTACACCTTC
cdr3_length: 14; j_call: TRBJ1-2; clone_size: many; d_call: TRBD1; v_call: TRBV6-1; cdr3_aa: CASKNGTDPAGYTF; cdr3_nt: TGTGCCAGCAAGAACGGGACAGATCCGGCTGGCTACACCTTC
cdr3_length: 12; j_call: TRBJ2-7; clone_size: .; d_call: .; v_call: TRBV20-1; cdr3_aa: CSARVPRHEQYF; cdr3_nt: TGCAGTGCTAGAGTCCCTAGACACGAGCAGTACTTC
cdr3_length: 14; j_call: TRBJ1-2; clone_size: few; d_call: .; v_call: TRBV29-1; cdr3_aa: CSVDGGRSNYGYTF; cdr3_nt: TGCAGCGTTGATGGGGGGCGATCTAACTATGGCTACACCTTC
cdr3_length: 15; j_call: TRBJ2-1; clone_size: many; d_call: TRBD1; v_call: TRBV29-1; cdr3_aa: CSVGKDRGAYNEQFF; cdr3_nt: TGCAGCGTGGGGAAAGACAGGGGTGCCTACAATGAGCAGTTCTTC
cdr3_length: 13; j_call: TRBJ2-1; clone_size: few; d_call: .; v_call: TRBV5-1; cdr3_aa: CASSTRPYNERFF; cdr3_nt: TGCGCCAGCAGCACACGCCCCTACAATGAGCGGTTCTTC
cdr3_length: 13; j_call: TRBJ1-5; clone_size: many; d_call: .; v_call: TRBV12-3/TRBV12-4; cdr3_aa: CASSFGRGQPQHF; cdr3_nt: TGTGCCAGCAGTTTTGGTAGGGGACAGCCCCAGCATTTT
cdr3_length: 19; j_call: TRBJ2-1; clone_size: many; d_call: TRBD1; v_call: TRBV7-2; cdr3_aa: CASSTHDRGEGNFYNEQFF; cdr3_nt: TGTGCCAGCAGCACCCATGACAGGGGAGAAGGGAATTTTTACAATGAGCAGTTCTTC
cdr3_length: 17; j_call: TRBJ1-5; clone_size: few; d_call: .; v_call: TRBV28; cdr3_aa: CASSPLGGAKDNQPQHF; cdr3_nt: TGTGCCAGCAGTCCCCTTGGTGGGGCCAAGGACAATCAGCCCCAGCATTTT
cdr3_length: 15; j_call: TRBJ2-7; clone_size: once; d_call: TRBD2; v_call: TRBV4-2; cdr3_aa: CASSQGVGLAGEQYF; cdr3_nt: TGTGCCAGCAGCCAAGGGGTTGGACTAGCGGGAGAGCAGTACTTC
cdr3_length: 17; j_call: TRBJ2-5; clone_size: many; d_call: .; v_call: TRBV6-1; cdr3_aa: CASSGIGWDPARETQYF; cdr3_nt: TGTGCCAGCAGCGGAATTGGTTGGGACCCTGCGCGGGAGACCCAGTACTTC
cdr3_length: 15; j_call: TRBJ1-5; clone_size: once; d_call: .; v_call: TRBV9; cdr3_aa: CANSVAGLSNQPQHF; cdr3_nt: TGTGCCAACAGCGTAGCGGGGCTTAGCAATCAGCCCCAGCATTTT
cdr3_length: 16; j_call: TRBJ2-3; clone_size: many; d_call: TRBD2; v_call: TRBV5-8; cdr3_aa: CASSSGLAQLSDTQYF; cdr3_nt: TGTGCCAGCAGCTCAGGACTAGCGCAACTTTCAGATACGCAGTATTTT
cdr3_length: 16; j_call: TRBJ2-3; clone_size: many; d_call: TRBD1; v_call: TRBV7-2; cdr3_aa: CASSPPGQGGPDTQYF; cdr3_nt: TGTGCCAGCAGCCCCCCCGGACAGGGAGGCCCAGATACGCAGTATTTT
cdr3_length: 15; j_call: TRBJ2-5; clone_size: many; d_call: .; v_call: TRBV7-2; cdr3_aa: CASSLISRVTETQYF; cdr3_nt: TGTGCCAGCAGCTTAATAAGCCGGGTGACAGAGACCCAGTACTTC
cdr3_length: 15; j_call: TRBJ2-3; clone_size: many; d_call: TRBD2; v_call: TRBV5-4; cdr3_aa: CASSPGTTITDTQYF; cdr3_nt: TGTGCCAGCAGCCCCGGGACTACAATCACAGATACGCAGTATTTT
cdr3_length: 18; j_call: TRBJ2-1; clone_size: .; d_call: TRBD2; v_call: TRBV12-3/TRBV12-4; cdr3_aa: CASSLPGLAERNYNEQFF; cdr3_nt: TGTGCCAGCAGTCTACCGGGACTAGCGGAACGAAACTACAATGAGCAGTTCTTC
cdr3_length: 14; j_call: TRBJ2-7; clone_size: .; d_call: .; v_call: TRBV4-1; cdr3_aa: CASSQEGRDNEQYF; cdr3_nt: TGCGCCAGCAGCCAAGAAGGCAGGGACAACGAGCAGTACTTC
cdr3_length: 14; j_call: TRBJ2-7; clone_size: many; d_call: TRBD1; v_call: TRBV28; cdr3_aa: CASSSAAGGSEQYF; cdr3_nt: TGTGCCAGCAGTTCGGCGGCAGGGGGCTCCGAGCAGTACTTC
cdr3_length: 17; j_call: TRBJ2-4; clone_size: many; d_call: .; v_call: TRBV12-3/TRBV12-4; cdr3_aa: CASTPLIGGGAKNIQYF; cdr3_nt: TGTGCCAGCACCCCACTCATCGGAGGGGGGGCCAAAAACATTCAGTACTTC
cdr3_length: 14; j_call: TRBJ1-1; clone_size: many; d_call: .; v_call: TRBV29-1; cdr3_aa: CSVGSGGTNTEAFF; cdr3_nt: TGCAGCGTTGGGAGTGGGGGGACGAACACTGAAGCTTTCTTT
cdr3_length: 15; j_call: TRBJ2-7; clone_size: .; d_call: TRBD2; v_call: TRBV7-3; cdr3_aa: CASSAPSGRSYEQYF; cdr3_nt: TGTGCCAGCAGCGCACCTAGCGGGCGCTCCTACGAGCAGTACTTC
cdr3_length: 15; j_call: TRBJ2-3; clone_size: many; d_call: .; v_call: TRBV18; cdr3_aa: CASSPPGMSKDTQYF; cdr3_nt: TGTGCCAGCTCACCACCGGGCATGTCTAAGGATACGCAGTATTTT
cdr3_length: 13; j_call: TRBJ2-7; clone_size: many; d_call: .; v_call: TRBV18; cdr3_aa: CASSPPSRLEQYF; cdr3_nt: TGTGCCAGCTCACCCCCCTCCCGGCTCGAGCAGTACTTC
cdr3_length: 16; j_call: TRBJ2-1; clone_size: .; d_call: .; v_call: TRBV19; cdr3_aa: CASSIPSGVSYNEQFF; cdr3_nt: TGTGCCAGTAGTATTCCTTCGGGAGTTTCCTACAATGAGCAGTTCTTC
cdr3_length: 12; j_call: TRBJ2-7; clone_size: .; d_call: .; v_call: TRBV19; cdr3_aa: CASRQGGSEQYF; cdr3_nt: TGTGCTTCTAGACAAGGAGGGAGCGAGCAGTACTTC
cdr3_length: 14; j_call: TRBJ2-7; clone_size: .; d_call: .; v_call: TRBV2; cdr3_aa: CASRGVGGTYEQYF; cdr3_nt: TGTGCCAGCAGGGGGGTAGGAGGGACCTACGAGCAGTACTTC
cdr3_length: 14; j_call: TRBJ2-1; clone_size: .; d_call: .; v_call: TRBV12-3/TRBV12-4; cdr3_aa: CASSLLTGDAEQFF; cdr3_nt: TGTGCCAGCAGCTTATTGACTGGCGATGCTGAGCAGTTCTTC
cdr3_length: 15; j_call: TRBJ2-2; clone_size: many; d_call: .; v_call: TRBV3-1; cdr3_aa: CASSPRGPRSGELFF; cdr3_nt: TGTGCCAGCAGCCCGCGGGGACCCCGCAGCGGGGAGCTGTTTTTT
cdr3_length: 14; j_call: TRBJ2-7; clone_size: few; d_call: TRBD1; v_call: TRBV5-1; cdr3_aa: CASRPTGNSYEQYF; cdr3_nt: TGCGCCAGCAGGCCGACAGGGAACTCCTACGAGCAGTACTTC
cdr3_length: 10; j_call: TRBJ1-2; clone_size: few; d_call: .; v_call: TRBV12-3/TRBV12-4; cdr3_aa: CASSSGDPTF; cdr3_nt: TGTGCCAGCAGTTCAGGAGATCCCACCTTC
cdr3_length: 15; j_call: TRBJ2-7; clone_size: many; d_call: .; v_call: TRBV24-1; cdr3_aa: CATSDLLWESYEQYF; cdr3_nt: TGTGCCACCAGTGATTTGCTTTGGGAGTCTTACGAGCAGTACTTC
cdr3_length: 14; j_call: TRBJ2-4; clone_size: many; d_call: .; v_call: TRBV28; cdr3_aa: CASSLKGTKNIQYF; cdr3_nt: TGTGCCAGCAGTTTAAAGGGGACCAAAAACATTCAGTACTTC
cdr3_length: 16; j_call: TRBJ2-4; clone_size: .; d_call: TRBD1; v_call: TRBV4-3; cdr3_aa: CASSQQGAQAKNIQYF; cdr3_nt: TGCGCCAGCAGCCAACAGGGGGCCCAAGCCAAAAACATTCAGTACTTC
cdr3_length: 16; j_call: TRBJ1-1; clone_size: many; d_call: .; v_call: TRBV10-3; cdr3_aa: CAISEPDGSRNTEAFF; cdr3_nt: TGTGCCATCAGTGAGCCTGACGGGAGCAGGAACACTGAAGCTTTCTTT
cdr3_length: 15; j_call: TRBJ2-7; clone_size: few; d_call: TRBD1; v_call: TRBV7-9; cdr3_aa: CASSLPGQVAYEQYF; cdr3_nt: TGTGCCAGCAGCTTACCGGGACAGGTAGCATACGAGCAGTACTTC
cdr3_length: 16; j_call: TRBJ1-6; clone_size: many; d_call: TRBD1; v_call: TRBV2; cdr3_aa: CASSERQGALNSPLHF; cdr3_nt: TGTGCCAGCAGTGAAAGACAGGGGGCGCTGAATTCACCCCTCCACTTT
cdr3_length: 15; j_call: TRBJ1-2; clone_size: many; d_call: TRBD1; v_call: TRBV5-6; cdr3_aa: CASSLAAGGNYGYTF; cdr3_nt: TGTGCCAGCAGCTTGGCGGCAGGGGGAAACTATGGCTACACCTTC